A selection of T cell receptor beta chains follows, all from one sample in a study of CD8+CD57+ T cells in acquired aplastic anemia. TCRdb reprocessed the reads via MiXCR and lists one record per CDR3 protein. Found here are about 470,000 distinct CDR3 sequences, approximately 33% of them singletons; the top ten hold about 0.8%. The source material was sorted CD4+, CD8+, or CD8+CD57+ T cells (not recorded which) from PBMCs. These receptors all stem from a human donor with aplastic anemia. Each CDR3 is given with its conserved first and last residue. Each record gives: V gene, J gene, clone size, D gene, CDR3 DNA, CDR3 protein. D genes are given only for firm matches. The size entry is marked missing in some rows and otherwise reads once, few, many or a size class.

V gene: TRBV19
J gene: TRBJ2-7
clone size: .
D gene: TRBD1
CDR3 DNA: TGTGCCAGTGCCGGGACAGGGGGCGATCAGCAGTACTTC
CDR3 protein: CASAGTGGDQQYF

V gene: TRBV5-1
J gene: TRBJ1-6
clone size: .
D gene: TRBD1
CDR3 DNA: TGCGCCGGCAGCTTGGGACAGCAGAATTCACCCCTCCACTTT
CDR3 protein: CAGSLGQQNSPLHF

V gene: TRBV7-9
J gene: TRBJ1-5
clone size: many
D gene: .
CDR3 DNA: TGTGCCAGCAGCTTAGAAGGGACAACAGCCCAGCATTTT
CDR3 protein: CASSLEGTTAQHF

V gene: TRBV7-9
J gene: TRBJ2-5
clone size: few
D gene: .
CDR3 DNA: TGTGCCAGCAGCCCCGTCCAAACAGGGACTTGGGAGACCCAGTACTTC
CDR3 protein: CASSPVQTGTWETQYF

V gene: TRBV15
J gene: TRBJ2-5
clone size: .
D gene: TRBD2
CDR3 DNA: TGTGCCACCAGCAGAGATAGCGGGGGAGCAGAAGAGACCCAGTGCTTC
CDR3 protein: CATSRDSGGAEETQCF

V gene: TRBV13
J gene: TRBJ2-3
clone size: .
D gene: .
CDR3 DNA: TGCGCCAGCAGCTTCGAGGGCAAGCGGACCCTGGATACGCAGTATTTT
CDR3 protein: CASSFEGKRTLDTQYF

V gene: TRBV19
J gene: TRBJ1-5
clone size: many
D gene: TRBD1
CDR3 DNA: TGTGCCACTGGGATGACAGGGGATCAGCCCCAGCATTTT
CDR3 protein: CATGMTGDQPQHF

V gene: TRBV20-1
J gene: TRBJ2-5
clone size: .
D gene: .
CDR3 DNA: TGCAGTGCTGGGGCTGGCGTATCGTTCCAAGAGATCCAGTACTTC
CDR3 protein: CSAGAGVSFQEIQYF

V gene: TRBV2
J gene: TRBJ1-5
clone size: many
D gene: TRBD1
CDR3 DNA: TGTGCCAGCAGTCCAACAGGGGGGAAGGCTCAGCCCCAGCATTTT
CDR3 protein: CASSPTGGKAQPQHF

V gene: TRBV24-1
J gene: TRBJ2-3
clone size: .
D gene: .
CDR3 DNA: TGTGCCACCAGTGCATCGAACCGGGGACGTATTAGGTATGAGCAGTATTTT
CDR3 protein: CATSASNRGRIRYEQYF

V gene: TRBV7-9
J gene: TRBJ1-2
clone size: many
D gene: .
CDR3 DNA: TGTGCCAGCACCCTGGGGGCAGGGAACTATGGCTACACCTTC
CDR3 protein: CASTLGAGNYGYTF

V gene: TRBV2
J gene: TRBJ2-7
clone size: many
D gene: .
CDR3 DNA: TGTGCCAGCAGTGAAGCCGGGTTGACAATCCCGTTCTACGAGCAGTACTTC
CDR3 protein: CASSEAGLTIPFYEQYF

V gene: TRBV20-1
J gene: TRBJ2-1
clone size: few
D gene: TRBD2
CDR3 DNA: TGCAGTGCTAGACCCCCGGGACTACGAAACAATGAGCAGTTCTTC
CDR3 protein: CSARPPGLRNNEQFF

V gene: TRBV20-1
J gene: TRBJ2-2
clone size: .
D gene: TRBD2
CDR3 DNA: TGCAGTGCTATGGCGGGGGGGAGTAGCACCGGGGAGCTGTTTTTT
CDR3 protein: CSAMAGGSSTGELFF

V gene: TRBV4-1
J gene: TRBJ2-3
clone size: .
D gene: TRBD1
CDR3 DNA: TGCGCCAGCAGCCAGACAGGGGGATGGGATACGCAGTATTTT
CDR3 protein: CASSQTGGWDTQYF

V gene: TRBV7-9
J gene: TRBJ2-3
clone size: .
D gene: TRBD1
CDR3 DNA: TGTGCCAGCAGCTTAGTCAGGGGGCAAGATACGCAGTATTTT
CDR3 protein: CASSLVRGQDTQYF

V gene: TRBV9
J gene: TRBJ2-7
clone size: .
D gene: TRBD2
CDR3 DNA: TGTGCCAGCAGCGCCACAGCGGGAGAGCATTACGAGCAGTACTTC
CDR3 protein: CASSATAGEHYEQYF

V gene: TRBV7-6
J gene: TRBJ2-3
clone size: many
D gene: TRBD2
CDR3 DNA: TGTGCCAGCAGCTTAGGAGGCGGGAGGTGGATAGATACGCAGTATTTT
CDR3 protein: CASSLGGGRWIDTQYF

V gene: TRBV11-2
J gene: TRBJ2-3
clone size: few
D gene: TRBD2
CDR3 DNA: TGTGCCAGCAGCGCGGCTAGCGGTCTGAGCACAGATACGCAGTATTTT
CDR3 protein: CASSAASGLSTDTQYF

V gene: TRBV4-1
J gene: TRBJ2-5
clone size: .
D gene: .
CDR3 DNA: TGCGCCAGCAGCCAAAACAGAGCACAAGAGACCCAGTACTTC
CDR3 protein: CASSQNRAQETQYF

V gene: TRBV27
J gene: TRBJ2-7
clone size: few
D gene: .
CDR3 DNA: TGTGCCAGCAGTAGCAGGACCCAAGCCTCCTACGAGCAGTACTTC
CDR3 protein: CASSSRTQASYEQYF

V gene: TRBV5-4
J gene: TRBJ1-1
clone size: few
D gene: TRBD1
CDR3 DNA: TGTGCCAGCAGCCCCGGGACAGGGGTGAACACTGAAGCTTTCTTT
CDR3 protein: CASSPGTGVNTEAFF

V gene: TRBV11-3
J gene: TRBJ2-7
clone size: many
D gene: .
CDR3 DNA: TGTGCCAGCAGCTCCGACACCTACGAGCAGTACTTC
CDR3 protein: CASSSDTYEQYF

V gene: TRBV5-5
J gene: TRBJ1-5
clone size: .
D gene: .
CDR3 DNA: TGTGCCAGCAGTTTGGGCCCCGACAGCTCCAATCAGCCCCAGCATTTT
CDR3 protein: CASSLGPDSSNQPQHF

V gene: TRBV24-1
J gene: TRBJ2-4
clone size: few
D gene: .
CDR3 DNA: TGTGCCACCAGTGATTGGAGACAGACCAAAATTCAGTACTTC
CDR3 protein: CATSDWRQTKIQYF

V gene: TRBV19
J gene: TRBJ1-5
clone size: many
D gene: TRBD1
CDR3 DNA: TGTGCCAGTAGTATCTACGACAGGGATAGTCAGCCCCAGCATTTT
CDR3 protein: CASSIYDRDSQPQHF

V gene: TRBV7-2
J gene: TRBJ1-3
clone size: few
D gene: TRBD1
CDR3 DNA: TGTGCCAGCAGTAAAGCAGGGGGTCCTGGAAACACCATATATTTT
CDR3 protein: CASSKAGGPGNTIYF

V gene: TRBV15
J gene: TRBJ2-7
clone size: .
D gene: TRBD1
CDR3 DNA: TGTGCCGCCAGCAGCCAGGGACAGGAGCAGTACTTC
CDR3 protein: CAASSQGQEQYF

V gene: TRBV19
J gene: TRBJ2-5
clone size: many
D gene: .
CDR3 DNA: TGTGCCAGTAGCAATAGGGCCCTCACCGGAGAGACCCAGTACTTC
CDR3 protein: CASSNRALTGETQYF

V gene: TRBV15
J gene: TRBJ1-1
clone size: few
D gene: .
CDR3 DNA: TGTGCCACCAGCAGGGAAGGGGTCACTGAAGCTTTCTTT
CDR3 protein: CATSREGVTEAFF

V gene: TRBV7-2
J gene: TRBJ2-7
clone size: many
D gene: TRBD2
CDR3 DNA: TGTGCCAGCAGCTTACGACGGGAGGCTACCTACGAGCAGTACTTC
CDR3 protein: CASSLRREATYEQYF

V gene: TRBV7-6
J gene: TRBJ2-5
clone size: .
D gene: .
CDR3 DNA: TGTGCCAGCAGCTTAGCGGGTTTCCAAGAGACCCAGTACTTC
CDR3 protein: CASSLAGFQETQYF

V gene: TRBV7-9
J gene: TRBJ2-2
clone size: .
D gene: .
CDR3 DNA: TGTGCCAGCAGCTTCGGCACCGGGGAGCTGTTTTTT
CDR3 protein: CASSFGTGELFF

V gene: TRBV27
J gene: TRBJ2-5
clone size: few
D gene: TRBD2
CDR3 DNA: TGTGCCAGCAGTTTATCGCCTAGCGGGGGGGCCTGGATCCGCCAAGAGACCCAGTACTTC
CDR3 protein: CASSLSPSGGAWIRQETQYF

V gene: TRBV7-9
J gene: TRBJ2-6
clone size: .
D gene: .
CDR3 DNA: TGTGCCAGCAGCTCCAGGGGCGGGGCCAACGTCCTGACTTTC
CDR3 protein: CASSSRGGANVLTF

V gene: TRBV4-2
J gene: TRBJ2-2
clone size: few
D gene: .
CDR3 DNA: TGTGCCAGCAGCCAAGAGCTCTCGAGGATCTCCGGGGAGCTGTTTTTT
CDR3 protein: CASSQELSRISGELFF

V gene: TRBV11-1
J gene: TRBJ2-3
clone size: .
D gene: TRBD2
CDR3 DNA: TGTGCCAGCAGTCGAGGACTAGCGGGAGTGAGCACAGATACGCAGTATTTT
CDR3 protein: CASSRGLAGVSTDTQYF